This T cell receptor (beta chain) was found in a study of cytomegalovirus exposure and HLA in healthy donors (dated 2017 in TCRdb). About the study as a whole: An earlier analysis of some 500 of the donors reported about 250 Gb of sequence data and some 120 million unique TCR beta sequences from 150 million to 200 million T cells. An early release that covered 640 HLA-typed donors contained approximately 300 gigabases of sequencing data and about 84 million unique TCR sequences. Of the 300 to 450 genotyped donors, 81% fell in the genetic ancestry cluster associated with self-reported Caucasian donors. The study aimed to test whether signatures of past pathogen exposure could be identified by cataloging public T cell receptors. The T cell repertoires of some 670 subjects were profiled by immunosequencing and related to cytomegalovirus serostatus. In addition to the first cohort of 666 subjects, a separate validation cohort of 120 different subjects was used. To predict cytomegalovirus infection status, the study brought together high-throughput TCR immunosequencing, statistical association of individual TCRs with disease status, and machine learning. A later analysis re-examined previously published TCR beta repertoires from several hundred donors and added high-resolution HLA genotyping to investigate patterns of TCR occurrence. Rather than using new phenotypic data, the later analysis identified candidate immune exposures from TCR beta sequences and from how often those sequences occurred across donors. An earlier analysis of several hundred of the donors used high-throughput TCR beta sequencing to judge whether each TCR beta V gene segment behaved as functional or pseudogenic. Alongside the repertoire data, information on donor age, sex, ethnicity and CMV serostatus was compiled. In a later genetic analysis, genome-wide SNP genotypes for 398 of the 666 donors were used, and that subset was treated as a discovery cohort. All discovery cohort repertoires had been generated on a single sequencing platform. HLA typing covered class I and class II loci at four-digit resolution. The number of donors typed differed by locus, with 629-630 for A, B, C, DRB1 and DQB1, around 500 for DQA1, 600 to 610 for DPA1, and 450 to 480 for DPB1. A handful of DR-DQ haplotypes were treated as single units for association and clustering because of strong linkage in the cohort. Among about 400 genotyped donors of the cohort, an average of approximately 200,000 unique TCR beta nucleotide sequences was sequenced per donor, of which approximately 19% were non-productive.

This clone was picked up a small number of times. Its antigen is still unknown. Qualities for individual bases were not recorded, and no much larger clone is one base off. Receptor amplification or capture employed the immunoSEQ multiplex PCR assay. A mixture of 60 forward primers for TCR Vbeta segments and 13 reverse primers for TCR Jbeta segments was used in the multiplex PCR. A multiplex PCR assay on genomic DNA amplified the CDR3 region of rearranged TCR beta genes. The amplified TCR beta libraries were sequenced on the Illumina HiSeq System as 87-base-pair reads. Under the source paper's analysis protocol: Across the roughly 640 repertoires, a later analysis counted about 81 million unique TCR beta chains, around 11 million of which were shared by at least two donors. A nearest-neighbor algorithm error-corrected the raw reads and collapsed the reads into unique sequences, merging closely related sequences to remove PCR and sequencing errors. CDR3 sequences were aligned to IMGT reference sequences to assign V, D and J gene segments. For a sequence to be retained, a match of at least six nucleotides was required to both a V gene segment and a J gene segment. A rearrangement counted as productive if the CDR3 had no stop codons and remained in frame with V and J, and every other rearrangement counted as non-productive. Following IMGT convention, CDR3 was defined as the stretch from the second conserved V-encoded cysteine to the conserved J-encoded phenylalanine. In an earlier analysis of some 550 of the donors, sequences lacking an unambiguous match to a single V gene segment were excluded. An earlier analysis of a few hundred of the donors called V segments functional above 56.7% productive rearrangements and segregating when the between-donor standard deviation exceeded 5%. A statistical classification framework was built to diagnose cytomegalovirus status from the catalog of TCR beta chain sequences. In a later analysis, V and J genes were assigned by comparing TCR nucleotide sequences against IMGT/GENE-DB human TR gene sequences. In a later analysis, CDR3 sequences and most-parsimonious VDJ recombination scenarios were assigned using the TCRdist pipeline. In a later analysis, each TCR beta chain was defined by its CDR3 amino acid sequence together with its V-gene family, and reads without a unique V-gene family were excluded. In a later analysis, 450 to 600 highly shared, low-generation-probability nucleotide sequences were removed to address suspected cross-contamination and a sequencing artifact. In a later analysis, a clonal expansion index for each public chain was calculated from normalized within-repertoire ranks of inferred template counts. A later analysis computed generation probabilities with a VDJ recombination model fitted to out-of-frame rearrangements, and checked the results against IGoR. In a later analysis, hypergeometric tests were used to score TCR-TCR, TCR-HLA and TCR-CMV co-occurrence, with a repertoire-size bias correction applied to TCR pairs. To estimate false discovery rates, a later analysis permuted the HLA or CMV assignments 20 times. In a later analysis, co-occurring TCRs were grouped using DBSCAN, with TCRdist sequence similarity added in when clustering inside HLA-allele-positive subsets. Repertoires with fewer than 30,000 or more than 120,000 public chains were left out of co-occurrence clustering, as were four to six repertoires with anomalous nucleotide sharing. This is the immuneACCESS table as TCRdb keeps it, with only in-frame sequences that have V and J called. A part of the clones is gone; compared with another copy, unresolved V genes explain less than half, and the rest is unexplained. Clone size and the V and J calls come from that table; the DNA yielded D and trimming. Recorded for this sample are over 100,000 clones; around 9% of them occurred a single time. The ten largest clones add up to approximately 5% of the sample.

The germline V gene (reference sequence) sets CDR1 to SEHNR and CDR2 to FQNEAQ. The CDR3 runs 14 amino acids, cysteine and phenylalanine included. Only CDR3 DNA is held: 42 bases, read in frame from base 1. Germline trimming: 5 bases from V, 7 bases from J; junction bases outside gene matches: 4. General conclusions and limits of the study: The sequencing pipeline was judged likely to have produced a cluster of highly shared sequence variants as a technical artifact. Most TCR sequences were observed very rarely across donors, whereas some public TCRs were present in many individuals. A later analysis found that HLA-associated TCR beta chains were more clonally expanded and had lower generation probabilities than equally common non-associated chains. At a false discovery rate of 0.05, a later analysis linked about 17,000 TCR beta sequences to specific HLA alleles. In an earlier analysis of roughly 560 of the donors, most TCR beta V segments were observed in productive rearrangements about 87% or about 30% of the time, broadly matching IMGT annotations. According to a later analysis, parvovirus B19, influenza, CMV and Epstein-Barr virus appeared linked to several top co-occurrence clusters. Some IMGT-functional V segments, including TRBV6-2 and TRBV6-3, could not be told apart with the 87-base-pair reads, so those segments were excluded. Because HLA typing was unavailable for some donors at each locus, only the typed subset was used in association tests. A total of 150 to 200 TCR beta chains were listed by the study as associated with cytomegalovirus. Because counts were too low, seventeen rarely observed V segments, including chromosome 9 orphons, were excluded from the earlier analysis of 587 of the donors. A few of the identified cytomegalovirus-associated TCR beta chains were confirmed in vitro to be specific for cytomegalovirus antigens. For the cohort, immune exposure information was limited to CMV serostatus. Correlated functional status among segregating V segments might be attributable to linkage disequilibrium, but an unknown experimental factor could not be ruled out. Sequencing depth was assumed to be roughly uniform across donors in the presence/absence analyses, though that assumption may not hold. A further reported finding was that TCR beta sequences accurately predicted the HLA-A and HLA-B alleles for most subjects in the first cohort. A later analysis found that most CMV-associated TCR beta chains appeared HLA-restricted, with HLA associations seemingly driven largely by CMV exposure. V-gene and J-gene trimming of TCR beta chains was associated with a missense DCLRE1C variant in a later genetic analysis, and the association was replicated in an independent cohort. Assigning TCR associations to individual alleles was difficult when HLA alleles, especially DR and DQ, strongly co-occurred. The authors suggested that the approach could potentially be extended to other disease states and immunological phenotypes. The classifier was reported to diagnose cytomegalovirus status with high specificity and sensitivity in both the original cohort and the validation cohort. The cohort was sequenced for TCR beta chains only, and without alpha or paired-chain data the features that could be detected were limited. In a later analysis, the rate of TCR association differed among HLA loci, with DRB1 alleles having the most associated TCRs and HLA-C alleles having the fewest. In a later genetic analysis, fewer N-insertions in productive TCRs were reported among donors in an Asian-associated ancestry cluster than the approximately 710-donor mean.

The cohort consisted of 600 to 750 healthy bone marrow donors. At the time of sampling, every cohort member was nominally healthy, though immune exposures that went unrecorded were likely present. The donor was CMV seronegative and belonged to the group of around 400 seronegative cohort members. Every donor gave a peripheral blood sample, and the peripheral blood mononuclear cells from that sample were used for TCR beta sequencing. Genomic DNA extraction from the blood cell samples was performed with the Qiagen DNeasy Blood Extraction Kit. The sequence came from a man in his forties in good health and CMV-seronegative. The chain is made from TRBV7-9 and TRBJ1-4, and 10 junctional nucleotides match TRBD1. The sequencing sample was made of PBMCs. The DNA sequence is TGTGCCAGCAGCATCGGGACAGGGGCTGAAAAACTGTTTTTT. This codes for CASSIGTGAEKLFF.